The 15 T cell receptor beta chains below all came from one sample that was sequenced in a study of beta chain features in type 1 diabetes. Expressed TCRB transcripts were sequenced after all isolated RNA was converted to cDNA. Sequencing used immunoSEQ multiplex PCR; TCRdb keeps in-frame clones, though not all of them. The sample gives 900,000 or so clones, roughly 15% of which show up once; 0.02% to 0.03% is in the top ten. Sequencing was carried out using naive CD4+ T cells from blood. The origin of the receptors is a woman under 30 in good health.

There are a few counts of this clone. The chain links TRBV6-1 to TRBJ1-2; D not certain. V lost 2 bases and J lost 4, with 8 bases in between. Per germline, CDR1 MNHNS and CDR2 SASEGT. The CDR3 is 13 residues long. CDR3: CASSEPGSYGYTF. The CDR3 DNA reads TGTGCCAGCAGTGAACCCGGGAGCTATGGCTACACCTTC.

Only a few counts were recorded for this clone. The rearrangement links TRBV28 to TRBJ1-1; D not certain. Germline V gene lookup returns CDR1 MDHEN and CDR2 SYDVKM. The CDR3 is 14 residues long. V lost 3 bases and J lost 1, with 9 bases in between. The CDR3 spells CASSLRRQNTEAFF. Written as DNA, the CDR3 is TGTGCCAGCAGTTTGCGGAGACAGAACACTGAAGCTTTCTTT.

A few counts support this clone. This chain links TRBV4-3 with TRBJ2-7, with a weak D call TRBD1 (6 bases). CDR3 size: 15 residues. V was clipped by 2 bases and J by 3 bases, with 14 bases between them. CDR1 is LGHNA and CDR2 is YSLEER in the germline V gene. This CDR3 is CASSQTITTGYEQYF. The CDR3 DNA reads TGCGCCAGCAGCCAAACAATAACGACAGGCTACGAGCAGTACTTC.

V gene TRBV7-2 combines with J gene TRBJ2-7, with TRBD2 identical over 12 bases. The germline gives CDR1 SGHTA, CDR2 FQGNSA. J was trimmed by 5 bases and V by 5 bases; bases with no gene match: 7. The CDR3 length is 15 residues. In DNA form, the CDR3 reads TGTGCCAGCAGCGTAAGACTAGCGGGAGTTCACGAGCAGTACTTC. Its translation: CASSVRLAGVHEQYF. The variable domain in full, completed from reference TRBV7-2 and TRBJ2-7, reads GAGVSQSPSNKVTEKGKDVELRCDPISGHTALYWYRQSLGQGLEFLIYFQGNSAPDKSGLPSDRFSAERTGGSVSTLTIQRTQQEDSAVYLCASSVRLAGVHEQYFGPGTRLTVT.

The genes are TRBV11-2 and TRBJ2-5, with TRBD1 identical over 7 bases. Unmatched junction bases numbered 11, after V lost 2 bases and J lost 5 bases. There are 16 residues in the CDR3. Germline CDR1 SGHAT, CDR2 FQNNGV. CDR3 DNA: TGTGCCAGCAGCTTATTCGGGACAGCCGCTGCCGAGACCCAGTACTTC. Protein product: CASSLFGTAAAETQYF.

This clone was counted only a few times. V and J are TRBV15 and TRBJ2-3, with D uncertain. Germline V gene sequence: CDR1 LNHNV, CDR2 YYDKDF (reference sequence). The germline V and J ends were trimmed by 1 base and 4 bases, with 6 bases remaining between them. CDR3 length: 13 amino acids. CDR3 residues: CATSRVMADTQYF. CDR3 DNA sequence: TGTGCCACCAGCAGAGTAATGGCAGATACGCAGTATTTT.

The V call is TRBV6-1, the J call TRBJ2-2, with 7 nucleotides matching TRBD1. This CDR3 has 14 residues. Trimming took 7 bases from V and 5 from J; bases not matched to a gene: 7. Germline CDR1 reads MNHNS; CDR2 reads SASEGT. The CDR3 region is CASTRDRATGELFF. DNA of the CDR3: TGTGCCAGCACACGGGACAGAGCAACCGGGGAGCTGTTTTTT.

The chain employs TRBV7-2 and TRBJ2-3; 8 nucleotides agree with TRBD1. Germline loops: CDR1 SGHTA, CDR2 FQGNSA. The CDR3 has 14 amino acids. V lost 6 bases and J lost 0; bases outside the gene matches: 2. The CDR3 nucleotides are TGTGCCAGCAGAGGGACAGGAAGCACAGATACGCAGTATTTT. Its protein product is CASRGTGSTDTQYF.

This clone came up a few times. Other DNA sequences in this sample translate to the same CDR3. J is TRBJ2-3 and V is TRBV7-9; D possibly corresponds to TRBD2 (5 bases). From germline, CDR1 is SEHNR and CDR2 FQNEAQ (reference sequence). V was trimmed by 2 bases and J by 0 bases, leaving 9 bases between them. The CDR3 extends over 15 amino acids. CDR3 in amino acids: CASSLISGSTDTQYF. CDR3 DNA sequence: TGTGCCAGCAGCTTAATCAGCGGTAGCACAGATACGCAGTATTTT. The variable domain in full, with the rest retrieved from reference TRBV7-9 and TRBJ2-3, is DTGVSQNPRHKITKRGQNVTFRCDPISEHNRLYWYRQTLGQGPEFLTYFQNEAQLEKSRLLSDRFSAERPKGSFSTLEIQRTEQGDSAMYLCASSLISGSTDTQYFGPGTRLTVL.

This clone was observed a few times. Here the CDR3 reads CASSLTSGSSGEQYF. The CDR3 nucleotides read TGTGCCAGCAGCTTAACTAGCGGGAGTTCGGGTGAGCAGTACTTC. The chain carries TRBV7-9 and TRBJ2-7; 11 bases are shared with TRBD2. The junction had 7 bases not matched to a gene; V was cut back by 2 bases and J by 7 bases. Germline V gives CDR1 SEHNR, CDR2 FQNEAQ (reference sequence). The CDR3 totals 15 residues.

This clone came up a few times. This chain uses TRBV5-1 with TRBJ2-3; weak D call: TRBD2 (5 bases). Trimming removed 0 bases at V and 3 bases at J, with 11 bases between. This CDR3 contains 15 residues. The germline V gene has CDR1 SGHRS and CDR2 YFSETQ. The CDR3 spells CASSLVEEGTDTQYF. The DNA for the CDR3 is TGCGCCAGCAGCTTGGTGGAGGAAGGAACAGATACGCAGTATTTT.

In its sample, this clone was seen a few times. The chain carries TRBV29-1 and TRBJ1-1; possibly TRBD1 for D (6 bases). Germline CDR1 is SQVTM and CDR2 is ANQGSEA. The CDR3 is made up of 14 amino acids. The V and J ends lost 4 bases and 1 base respectively, with 13 bases between them. This chain's CDR3 is CSVVLTGSNTEAFF. The DNA for the CDR3 is TGCAGCGTTGTCTTGACAGGATCGAACACTGAAGCTTTCTTT.

CDR3 region: CASRKRRLAHEQFF. The CDR3 DNA sequence: TGTGCCAGCAGAAAAAGGAGGTTAGCGCATGAGCAGTTCTTC. The chain combines TRBV7-9 with TRBJ2-1, with D possibly being TRBD2 (5 bases). There are 14 residues in the CDR3. Trimming took 6 bases from V and 8 from J, leaving 17 bases between them. CDR1 and CDR2 (germline): SEHNR, FQNEAQ (reference sequence). Based on the CDR3 plus reference TRBV7-9 and TRBJ2-1, the full variable domain is DTGVSQNPRHKITKRGQNVTFRCDPISEHNRLYWYRQTLGQGPEFLTYFQNEAQLEKSRLLSDRFSAERPKGSFSTLEIQRTEQGDSAMYLCASRKRRLAHEQFFGPGTRLTVL.

Of note for this clone: This sample also contains other DNA sequences that code for the same CDR3. This rearrangement joins TRBV5-1 to TRBJ2-7; 7 positions agree with TRBD1. CDR3 size: 15 residues. Trimming cost V 0 bases and J 2 bases; bases outside gene matches: 5. CDR1 and CDR2 (germline): SGHRS, YFSETQ. In nucleotides, the CDR3 is TGCGCCAGCAGCTTGGGGACAGGTGGGACCTACGAGCAGTACTTC. Translated, it gives CASSLGTGGTYEQYF.

This clone was counted only a few times. The J gene is TRBJ1-1, the V gene TRBV6-1; 9 positions match TRBD1. The CDR3 length is 14 residues. V trimming: 10 bases; J trimming: 1 base; junction bases outside the gene matches: 7. Germline loops: CDR1 MNHNS, CDR2 SASEGT. CDR3 amino acids: CAIRGQGKNTEAFF. The DNA for the CDR3 is TGTGCCATCAGGGGACAGGGAAAGAACACTGAAGCTTTCTTT.